The entry below gives a single TCR beta chain sequence along with its context. This entry is derived from a study of blood T cell repertoires in COVID-19. For the study at large: Collection of acute and convalescent COVID-19 samples took place in the United States, Italy and Spain. T cells, B-cell-depleted T cells, or PBMCs provided the cDNA or gDNA that served as material.

Here immunoSEQ multiplex PCR was the method, and the copy in TCRdb shows in-frame clones only, minus some. The sample includes some 100,000 clones, around 82% of them seen just once. This TCR derives from a man between 50 and 59 years old with active or convalescent COVID-19. The sequenced sample was peripheral blood.

CDR3 DNA: TGTGCCAGCAGCCCCATCAACAGGGACCTTCCCTTTAATGAAAAACTGTTTTTT. Residues: CASSPINRDLPFNEKLFF. The rearrangement joins TRBV3-1 (or the pseudogene TRBV3-2) to TRBJ1-4; TRBD1 might be the D (6 bases). This CDR3 comprises 18 residues. Germline CDR1 LGHDT, CDR2 YNNKEL (reference sequence). Trimming took off 4 bases at V and 4 bases at J, with 22 bases between the two ends.